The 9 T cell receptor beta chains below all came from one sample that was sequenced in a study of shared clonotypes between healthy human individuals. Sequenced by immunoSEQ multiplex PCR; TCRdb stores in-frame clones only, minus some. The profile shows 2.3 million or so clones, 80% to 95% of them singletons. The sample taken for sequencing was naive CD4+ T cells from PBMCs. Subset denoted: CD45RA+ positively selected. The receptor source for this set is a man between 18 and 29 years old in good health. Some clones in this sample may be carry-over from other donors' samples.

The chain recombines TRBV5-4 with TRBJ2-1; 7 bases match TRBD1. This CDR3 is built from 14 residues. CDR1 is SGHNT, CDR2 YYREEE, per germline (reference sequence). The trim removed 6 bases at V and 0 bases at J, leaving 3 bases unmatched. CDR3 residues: CASKGGGSYNEQFF. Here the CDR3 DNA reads TGTGCCAGCAAAGGGGGCGGCTCCTACAATGAGCAGTTCTTC.

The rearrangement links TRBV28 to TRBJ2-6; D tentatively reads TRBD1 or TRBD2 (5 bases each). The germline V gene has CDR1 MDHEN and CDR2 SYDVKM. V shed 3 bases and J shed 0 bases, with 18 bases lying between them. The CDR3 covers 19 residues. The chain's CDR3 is CASSLSQRTPFSGANVLTF. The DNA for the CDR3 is TGTGCCAGCAGTTTGTCGCAGCGGACACCTTTCTCTGGGGCCAACGTCCTGACTTTC.

As DNA, the CDR3 is TGTGCCAGTAGTATCCCGAAAAATCGGGCGGCAGCTAGCAATCAGCCCCAGCATTTT. It encodes CASSIPKNRAAASNQPQHF. This chain uses TRBV19 with TRBJ1-5; unclear D gene. The CDR3 is made up of 19 amino acids. In germline, CDR1 is LNHDA, CDR2 SQIVND (reference sequence). Between the trimmed V and J ends, which lost 3 bases and 0 bases, there was a span of 21 bases.

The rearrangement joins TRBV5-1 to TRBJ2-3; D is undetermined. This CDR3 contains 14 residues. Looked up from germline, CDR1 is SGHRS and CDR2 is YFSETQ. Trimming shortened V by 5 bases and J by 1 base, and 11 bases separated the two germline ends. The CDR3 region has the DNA TGCGCCAGCAGAGTGCAGTCGGGCACAGATACGCAGTATTTT. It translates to CASRVQSGTDTQYF. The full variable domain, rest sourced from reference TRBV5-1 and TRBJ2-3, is KAGVTQTPRYLIKTRGQQVTLSCSPISGHRSVSWYQQTPGQGLQFLFEYFSETQRNKGNFPGRFSGRQFSNSRSEMNVSTLELGDSALYLCASRVQSGTDTQYFGPGTRLTVL.

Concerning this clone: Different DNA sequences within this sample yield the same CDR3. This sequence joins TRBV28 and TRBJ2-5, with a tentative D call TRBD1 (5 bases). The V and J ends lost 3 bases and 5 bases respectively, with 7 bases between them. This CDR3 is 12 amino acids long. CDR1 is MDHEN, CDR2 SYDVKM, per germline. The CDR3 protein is CASSLWGETQYF. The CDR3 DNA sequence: TGTGCCAGCAGTTTGTGGGGCGAGACCCAGTACTTC. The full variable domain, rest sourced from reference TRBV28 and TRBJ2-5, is DVKVTQSSRYLVKRTGEKVFLECVQDMDHENMFWYRQDPGLGLRLIYFSYDVKMKEKGDIPEGYSVSREKKERFSLILESASTNQTSMYLCASSLWGETQYFGPGTRLLVL.

CDR3 sequence (DNA): TGTGCCAGCAGCTCGCGGACTAGTGCAGATACGCAGTATTTT. Translation: CASSSRTSADTQYF. The rearrangement links TRBV7-3 to TRBJ2-3; 7 bases map to TRBD2. The CDR3 is made up of 14 amino acids. V shed 4 bases, J shed 4 bases, and the junction held 5 bases outside the gene matches. CDR1 and CDR2 (germline): SGHTA, FQGTGA.

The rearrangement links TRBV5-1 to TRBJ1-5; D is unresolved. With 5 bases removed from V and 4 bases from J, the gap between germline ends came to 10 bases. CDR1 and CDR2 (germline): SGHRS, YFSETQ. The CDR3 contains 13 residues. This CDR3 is CASRRVRNQPQHF. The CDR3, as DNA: TGCGCCAGCAGGCGGGTTAGGAATCAGCCCCAGCATTTT. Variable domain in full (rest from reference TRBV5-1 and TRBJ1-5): KAGVTQTPRYLIKTRGQQVTLSCSPISGHRSVSWYQQTPGQGLQFLFEYFSETQRNKGNFPGRFSGRQFSNSRSEMNVSTLELGDSALYLCASRRVRNQPQHFGDGTRLSIL.

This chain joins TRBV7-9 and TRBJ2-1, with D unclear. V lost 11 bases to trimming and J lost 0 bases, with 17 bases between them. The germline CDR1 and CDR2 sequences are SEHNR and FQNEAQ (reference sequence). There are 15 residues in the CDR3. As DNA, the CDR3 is TGTGCCTTTCCAAAAGGGATTAGCTCCTACAATGAGCAGTTCTTC. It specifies CAFPKGISSYNEQFF.

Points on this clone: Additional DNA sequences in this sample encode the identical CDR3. The CDR3 DNA reads TGTGCCAGCAGTTTATTGGGGAATGAGCAGTACTTC. Translation gives CASSLLGNEQYF. V gene TRBV28 combines with J gene TRBJ2-7; D is ambiguous. The CDR3 runs to 12 residues. The germline V gene has CDR1 MDHEN and CDR2 SYDVKM. Trimming took off 1 base at V and 7 bases at J, with 8 bases between the two ends.